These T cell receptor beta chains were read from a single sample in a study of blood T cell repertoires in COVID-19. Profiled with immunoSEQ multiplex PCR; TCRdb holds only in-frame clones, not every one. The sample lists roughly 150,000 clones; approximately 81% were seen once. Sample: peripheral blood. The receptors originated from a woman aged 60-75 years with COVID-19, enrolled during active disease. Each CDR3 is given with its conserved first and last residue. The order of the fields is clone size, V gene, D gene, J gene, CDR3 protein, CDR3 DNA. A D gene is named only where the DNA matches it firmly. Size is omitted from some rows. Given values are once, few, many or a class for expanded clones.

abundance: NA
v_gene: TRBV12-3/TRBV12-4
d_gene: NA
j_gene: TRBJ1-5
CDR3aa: CASSWGDNQPQHF
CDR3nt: TGTGCCAGTTCCTGGGGAGATAATCAGCCCCAGCATTTT

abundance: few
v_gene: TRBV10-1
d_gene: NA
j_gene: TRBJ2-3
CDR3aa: CASSGNRARDTQYF
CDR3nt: TGCGCCAGCAGTGGGAACAGGGCAAGAGATACGCAGTATTTT

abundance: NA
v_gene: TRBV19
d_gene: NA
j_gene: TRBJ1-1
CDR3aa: CASSIVGSRGAFF
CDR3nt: TGTGCCAGTAGTATAGTTGGCAGCCGAGGAGCTTTCTTT

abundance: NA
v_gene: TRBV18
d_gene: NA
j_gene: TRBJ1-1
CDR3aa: CASSPTGSQNTEAFF
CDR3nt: TGTGCCAGCTCACCAACGGGTAGCCAGAACACTGAAGCTTTCTTT

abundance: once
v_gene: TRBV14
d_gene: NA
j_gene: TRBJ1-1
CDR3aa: CASSQPGLMNTEAFF
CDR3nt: TGTGCCAGCAGCCAACCAGGGCTCATGAACACTGAAGCTTTCTTT

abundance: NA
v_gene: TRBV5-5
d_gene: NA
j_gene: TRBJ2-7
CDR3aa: CASSPSVTYEQYF
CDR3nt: TGTGCCAGCAGCCCTAGCGTGACCTACGAGCAGTACTTC

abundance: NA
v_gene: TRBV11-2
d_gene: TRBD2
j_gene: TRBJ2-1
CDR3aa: CASSLIAGPYNEQFF
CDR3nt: TGTGCCAGCAGCTTAATAGCGGGGCCTTACAATGAGCAGTTCTTC

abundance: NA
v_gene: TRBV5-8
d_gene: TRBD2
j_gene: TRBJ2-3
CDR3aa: CASSLTSSAGGRDTQYF
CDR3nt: TGTGCCAGCAGCTTGACCTCATCTGCGGGGGGGCGAGATACGCAGTATTTT

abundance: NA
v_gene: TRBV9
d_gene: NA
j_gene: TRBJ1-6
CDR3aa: CASSISGPPLHF
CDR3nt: TGTGCCAGCAGCATTAGCGGTCCACCCCTCCACTTT

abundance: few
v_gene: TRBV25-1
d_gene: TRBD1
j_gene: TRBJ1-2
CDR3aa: CASRHSTGAPYGYTF
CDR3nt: TGTGCCAGCCGACATTCGACAGGGGCACCCTATGGCTACACCTTC

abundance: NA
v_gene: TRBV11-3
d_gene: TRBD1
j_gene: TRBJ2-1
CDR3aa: CASSHRDRENEQFF
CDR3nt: TGTGCCAGCAGCCACCGGGACAGGGAAAATGAGCAGTTCTTC

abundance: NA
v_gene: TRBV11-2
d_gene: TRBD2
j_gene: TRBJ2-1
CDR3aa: CASSLSWTSGRGNEQFF
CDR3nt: TGTGCCAGCAGCTTATCCTGGACTAGCGGGAGGGGGAATGAGCAGTTCTTC

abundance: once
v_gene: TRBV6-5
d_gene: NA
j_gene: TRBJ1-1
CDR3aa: CASREGEWTEAFF
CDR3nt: TGTGCCAGCAGAGAGGGAGAGTGGACTGAAGCTTTCTTT

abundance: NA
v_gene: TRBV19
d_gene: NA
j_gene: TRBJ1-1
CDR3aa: CASSIDRRTNTEAFF
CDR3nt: TGTGCCAGTAGTATAGATCGGAGGACGAACACTGAAGCTTTCTTT

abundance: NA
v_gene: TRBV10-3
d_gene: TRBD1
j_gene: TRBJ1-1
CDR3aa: CANHPFRGKAFF
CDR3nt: TGTGCCAACCATCCGTTCAGGGGGAAAGCTTTCTTT

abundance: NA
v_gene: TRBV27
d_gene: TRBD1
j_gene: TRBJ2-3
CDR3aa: CASGDFRDRGNTQYF
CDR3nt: TGTGCCAGCGGGGATTTCCGGGACAGGGGCAATACGCAGTATTTT

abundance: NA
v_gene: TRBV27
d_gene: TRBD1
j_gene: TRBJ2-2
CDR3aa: CASSTTPGTVNTGELFF
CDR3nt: TGTGCCAGCAGTACAACCCCCGGGACAGTGAACACCGGGGAGCTGTTTTTT

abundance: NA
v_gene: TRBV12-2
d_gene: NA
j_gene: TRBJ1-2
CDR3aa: CASRYTGEWCGYTF
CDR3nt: TGTGCAAGTCGCTACACAGGGGAGTGGTGTGGCTACACCTTC

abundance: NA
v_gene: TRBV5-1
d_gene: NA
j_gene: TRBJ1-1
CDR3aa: CASSLAGDSRNTEAFF
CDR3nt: TGCGCCAGCAGCTTGGCCGGAGACAGCCGGAACACTGAAGCTTTCTTT

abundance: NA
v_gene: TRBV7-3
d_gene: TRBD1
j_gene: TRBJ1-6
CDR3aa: CASSPTGGNSPLHF
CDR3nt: TGTGCCAGCAGCCCAACAGGGGGGAATTCACCCCTCCACTTT

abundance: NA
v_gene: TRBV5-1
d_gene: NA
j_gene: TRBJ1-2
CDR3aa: CASSLEALFGAYGYTF
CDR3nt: TGCGCCAGCAGCTTGGAAGCTCTCTTTGGGGCCTATGGCTACACCTTC

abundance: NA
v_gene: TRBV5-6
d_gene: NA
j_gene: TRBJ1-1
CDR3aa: CASSLNDRLNTEAFF
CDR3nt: TGTGCCAGCAGCTTGAACGACAGGCTTAACACTGAAGCTTTCTTT

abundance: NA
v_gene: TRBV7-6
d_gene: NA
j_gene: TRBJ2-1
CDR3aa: CASSLDSEGGYNEQFF
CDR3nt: TGTGCCAGCAGCTTAGATTCGGAAGGAGGTTACAATGAGCAGTTCTTC

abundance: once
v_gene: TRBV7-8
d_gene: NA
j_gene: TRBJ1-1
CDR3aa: CASSFGAGTMNTEAFF
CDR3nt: TGTGCCAGCAGCTTTGGGGCAGGGACAATGAACACTGAAGCTTTCTTT

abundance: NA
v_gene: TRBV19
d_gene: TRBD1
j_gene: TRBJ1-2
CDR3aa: CASSSQTGASGYTF
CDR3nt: TGTGCCAGTAGTAGCCAAACAGGGGCGAGTGGCTACACCTTC

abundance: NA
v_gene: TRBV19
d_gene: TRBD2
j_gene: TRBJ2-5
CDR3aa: CASRRGAGETQYF
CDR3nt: TGTGCCAGTAGGCGGGGGGCGGGGGAGACCCAGTACTTC

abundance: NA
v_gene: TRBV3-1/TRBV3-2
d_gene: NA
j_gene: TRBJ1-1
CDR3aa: CASSQEGGRRGTEAFF
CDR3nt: TGTGCCAGCAGCCAAGAGGGGGGTAGACGGGGCACTGAAGCTTTCTTT

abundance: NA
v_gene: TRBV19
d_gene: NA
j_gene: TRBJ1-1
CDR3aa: CASSNSLLNTEAFF
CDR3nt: TGTGCCAGTAGTAACAGTCTGTTGAACACTGAAGCTTTCTTT

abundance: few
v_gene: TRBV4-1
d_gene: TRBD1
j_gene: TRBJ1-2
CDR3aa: CASSQDRPGQTINYGYTF
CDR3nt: TGCGCCAGCAGCCAAGATCGGCCGGGACAGACGATTAACTATGGCTACACCTTC

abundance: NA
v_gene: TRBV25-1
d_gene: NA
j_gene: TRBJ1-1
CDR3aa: CASSESIPAVAEAFF
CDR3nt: TGTGCCAGCAGTGAATCTATTCCGGCGGTTGCTGAAGCTTTCTTT

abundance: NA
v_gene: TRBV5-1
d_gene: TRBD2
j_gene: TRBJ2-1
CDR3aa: CASTLAGGRNEQFF
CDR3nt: TGCGCCAGCACCTTAGCGGGGGGGAGGAATGAGCAGTTCTTC

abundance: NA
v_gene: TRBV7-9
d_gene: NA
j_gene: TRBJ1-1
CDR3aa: CASSLDRDNEAFF
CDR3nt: TGTGCCAGCAGCTTAGACAGGGATAATGAAGCTTTCTTT